One and the same sample provided the 10 T cell receptor beta chains below, sequenced in a study of cytomegalovirus exposure and HLA in healthy donors. Vbeta (60) and Jbeta (13) primers were used in the PCR. Profiled with immunoSEQ multiplex PCR; TCRdb holds only in-frame clones, not every one. The profile shows 110,000 to 150,000 clones, 60% to 85% of them singletons. The specimen sequenced was PBMCs. Every receptor here comes from a male donor in good health and CMV-seropositive.

The rearrangement uses TRBV15 and TRBJ2-5; no definite D call. V lost 0 bases, J lost 5 bases, and 7 bases lay in between. The CDR3 length is 13 residues. In germline, CDR1 is LNHNV, CDR2 YYDKDF (reference sequence). The CDR3 sequence: CATSRDPGETQYF. The CDR3 DNA sequence: TGTGCCACCAGCAGAGATCCCGGGGAGACCCAGTACTTC.

This rearrangement joins TRBV7-3 to TRBJ2-7, with D maybe TRBD2 (5 bases). This CDR3 has 15 residues. Trimming took 1 base from V and 2 from J, leaving 12 bases between them. Germline loops: CDR1 SGHTA, CDR2 FQGTGA. This CDR3 reads CASSLIPGITYEQYF. The CDR3 nucleotides are TGTGCCAGCAGCTTAATTCCGGGGATAACCTACGAGCAGTACTTC.

This chain uses TRBV7-9 with TRBJ2-2; maybe TRBD2 (5 bases). The CDR3 extends over 13 amino acids. The germline V gene has CDR1 SEHNR and CDR2 FQNEAQ (reference sequence). The germline V and J ends were trimmed by 5 bases and 6 bases, with 10 bases remaining between them. CDR3 coding DNA: TGTGCCAGCAGCGTAGGAGGTTCCGGGGAGCTGTTTTTT. Protein product: CASSVGGSGELFF.

The chain has TRBV4-1 and TRBJ2-2; TRBD1 is a possible D gene (6 bases). Trimming removed 3 bases at V and 6 bases at J, with 8 bases between. CDR1 and CDR2 from the germline V gene are MGHRA and YSYEKL. The CDR3 consists of 13 residues. The CDR3 here is CASSHTGSGELFF. CDR3 DNA: TGCGCCAGCAGCCACACAGGGTCCGGGGAGCTGTTTTTT.

This clone was counted a few times. This chain links TRBV5-1 with TRBJ1-1; a possible D gene is TRBD1 (5 bases). The CDR3 is made up of 14 amino acids. V shed 0 bases and J shed 0 bases, with 6 bases lying between them. Germline lookup yields CDR1 SGHRS and CDR2 YFSETQ. The CDR3 DNA is TGCGCCAGCAGCTTGGGGACATTGAACACTGAAGCTTTCTTT. Its translation: CASSLGTLNTEAFF.

The chain links TRBV29-1 to TRBJ1-1; D is ambiguous. Trimming took off 1 base at V and 0 bases at J, with 12 bases between the two ends. Germline V lookup: CDR1 SQVTM, CDR2 ANQGSEA. CDR3 length: 15 amino acids. The CDR3 region has the DNA TGCAGCGTTGAAGTAGCGAGCCGCTTGAACACTGAAGCTTTCTTT. This gives the protein CSVEVASRLNTEAFF.

The chain employs TRBV4-1 and TRBJ1-1; D is possibly TRBD1 (6 bases). This CDR3 region has 14 residues. V lost 1 base and J 10 bases, leaving 16 bases between the germline ends. Germline V lookup: CDR1 MGHRA, CDR2 YSYEKL. The CDR3 sequence: CASSQVAQGLGAFF. The CDR3 DNA sequence: TGCGCCAGCAGCCAAGTGGCCCAGGGGCTAGGAGCTTTCTTT.

This sequence joins TRBV4-3 and TRBJ2-7; no definite D call. The CDR3 covers 13 residues. V was cut by 1 base and J by 3 bases, with 7 bases left in between. The V gene's germline CDR1 is LGHNA and CDR2 YSLEER. CDR3 DNA sequence: TGCGCCAGCAGCCAAGCTGCTAGCTACGAGCAGTACTTC. It encodes CASSQAASYEQYF.

In its sample, this clone was seen a few times. The V call is TRBV6-5, the J call TRBJ2-7; 8 bases fit TRBD1. The CDR3 totals 15 residues. The trim removed 2 bases at V and 2 bases at J, leaving 5 bases unmatched. Germline lookup yields CDR1 MNHEY and CDR2 SVGAGI. CDR3: CASSYDQTGAYEQYF. CDR3 DNA sequence: TGTGCCAGCAGTTACGACCAGACAGGGGCCTACGAGCAGTACTTC.

This clone was detected only once. This chain uses TRBV9 with TRBJ2-1, with 8 bases aligning to TRBD2. The CDR3 length is 17 residues. In germline, CDR1 is SGDLS, CDR2 YYNGEE. Trimming at V came to 0 bases and at J to 1 base, leaving 6 bases not matched to a gene. In DNA, the CDR3 is TGTGCCAGCAGCGTAGACGGGGGGGCCGGGTCCTACAATGAGCAGTTCTTC. It yields the protein CASSVDGGAGSYNEQFF.